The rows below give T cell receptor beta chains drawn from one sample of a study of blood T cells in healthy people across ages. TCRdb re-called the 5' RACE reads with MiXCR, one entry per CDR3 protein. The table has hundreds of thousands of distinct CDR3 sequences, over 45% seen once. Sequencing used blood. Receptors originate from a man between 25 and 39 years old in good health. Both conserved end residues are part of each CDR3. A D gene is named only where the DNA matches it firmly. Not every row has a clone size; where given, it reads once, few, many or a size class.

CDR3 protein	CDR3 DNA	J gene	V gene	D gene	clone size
CASSTAPGLNNEQFF	TGTGCCAGCAGTACGGCTCCGGGACTAAACAATGAGCAGTTCTTC	TRBJ2-1	TRBV28	TRBD2	NA
CVISERGGRTDTQYF	TGTGTCATCAGTGAGAGAGGCGGGAGGACAGATACGCAGTATTTT	TRBJ2-3	TRBV10-3	TRBD2	NA
CASSFWSTSTDTQYF	TGTGCCAGCAGTTTTTGGAGCACCTCCACAGATACGCAGTATTTT	TRBJ2-3	TRBV12-3/TRBV12-4	NA	NA
CASSVGTEAFF	TGTGCCAGCAGCGTTGGCACTGAAGCTTTCTTT	TRBJ1-1	TRBV7-9	NA	few
CAMGSAGQETQYF	TGTGCCATGGGCTCAGCCGGACAAGAGACCCAGTACTTC	TRBJ2-5	TRBV2	NA	NA
CASSVVANTEAFF	TGTGCCAGCAGCGTAGTCGCGAACACTGAAGCTTTCTTT	TRBJ1-1	TRBV9	NA	NA
CSARDGDSPQETQYF	TGCAGTGCTAGAGATGGGGACAGCCCACAAGAGACCCAGTACTTC	TRBJ2-5	TRBV20-1	TRBD1	few
CASSFPSLSNEQFF	TGTGCCAGCAGCTTCCCCTCCTTAAGCAATGAGCAGTTCTTC	TRBJ2-1	TRBV7-9	NA	NA
CASSLVMSMETQYF	TGTGCCAGCAGCTTGGTTATGTCGATGGAGACCCAGTACTTC	TRBJ2-5	TRBV5-5	NA	NA
CASSADAGPGPYNEQFF	TGTGCCAGCAGCGCAGACGCGGGACCGGGGCCCTACAATGAGCAGTTCTTC	TRBJ2-1	TRBV7-2	NA	NA
CAIHRERGHEQYF	TGTGCCATCCACAGGGAGAGGGGGCACGAGCAGTACTTC	TRBJ2-7	TRBV10-3	TRBD1	NA
CASSHGTSGRTDTQYF	TGCGCCAGCAGCCATGGGACTAGCGGTCGCACAGATACGCAGTATTTT	TRBJ2-3	TRBV5-1	TRBD2	few
CASSEIRDRGRNEQFF	TGTGCCAGCAGTGAAATCCGGGACAGGGGAAGGAATGAGCAGTTCTTC	TRBJ2-1	TRBV6-1	TRBD1	NA
CASSTSRTGQETQYF	TGTGCCAGTAGTACTTCAAGGACAGGACAAGAGACCCAGTACTTC	TRBJ2-5	TRBV19	TRBD1	NA
CASSAYRGAGDEQFF	TGTGCCAGCAGCGCCTATAGGGGCGCGGGCGATGAGCAGTTCTTC	TRBJ2-1	TRBV7-8	NA	NA
CASSQLAGRGEETQYF	TGTGCCAGCAGCCAGCTAGCGGGAAGGGGGGAAGAGACCCAGTACTTC	TRBJ2-5	TRBV3-1	TRBD2	NA
CAIGGGRMGAETQYF	TGTGCCATCGGAGGCGGGAGGATGGGTGCGGAGACCCAGTACTTC	TRBJ2-5	TRBV10-3	TRBD2	NA
CASSSRWVGLSGANVLTF	TGTGCCAGCAGCTCCCGGTGGGTAGGGCTCTCTGGGGCCAACGTCCTGACTTTC	TRBJ2-6	TRBV7-9	NA	NA
CSARKFGQPQHF	TGCAGTGCTAGGAAGTTTGGGCAGCCCCAGCATTTT	TRBJ1-5	TRBV20-1	NA	few
CASSTWRDRGTDTQYF	TGTGCCAGCAGTACGTGGCGGGACAGGGGGACAGATACGCAGTATTTT	TRBJ2-3	TRBV27	TRBD1	few
CASSLGGGADETQYF	TGTGCCAGCAGTTTGGGCGGGGGGGCCGATGAGACCCAGTACTTC	TRBJ2-5	TRBV6-5	TRBD2	once
CSVRWGRGADEQFF	TGCAGCGTTCGCTGGGGGCGGGGGGCCGATGAGCAGTTCTTC	TRBJ2-1	TRBV29-1	TRBD2	few
CSAKDQETQYF	TGCAGTGCTAAGGATCAAGAGACCCAGTACTTC	TRBJ2-5	TRBV20-1	NA	NA
CASSFVPSETQYF	TGTGCCAGCAGCTTCGTCCCGTCCGAGACCCAGTACTTC	TRBJ2-5	TRBV7-2	NA	NA
CASSRNNEQFF	TGTGCCAGCAGCCGAAACAATGAGCAGTTCTTC	TRBJ2-1	TRBV11-2	NA	many
CASSQNSGSETQYF	TGCGCCAGCAGCCAAAATAGCGGGAGTGAGACCCAGTACTTC	TRBJ2-5	TRBV4-3	TRBD2	NA
CASSDRSSGGALEQYF	TGTGCCAGCAGTGATCGATCTAGCGGGGGGGCTCTTGAGCAGTACTTC	TRBJ2-5	TRBV2	TRBD2	NA
CASSEIPGGANVLTF	TGTGCCAGCAGCGAGATCCCTGGGGGGGCCAACGTCCTGACTTTC	TRBJ2-6	TRBV7-9	NA	few
CASSPPRLASTNEKLFF	TGTGCCAGCAGCCCACCCCGGCTCGCCTCAACTAATGAAAAACTGTTTTTT	TRBJ1-4	TRBV7-9	NA	NA
CASSLSGTGRGTQYF	TGTGCCAGCAGTTTATCAGGGACGGGCCGTGGTACGCAGTATTTT	TRBJ2-3	TRBV27	NA	NA
CASKGQGDNEQFF	TGTGCCAGCAAGGGACAGGGGGACAATGAGCAGTTCTTC	TRBJ2-1	TRBV6-5	TRBD1	NA
CASSQENLANQPHTQYF	TGCGCCAGCAGCCAAGAAAATTTGGCTAACCAACCTCATACGCAGTATTTT	TRBJ2-3	TRBV4-3	NA	few
CAISDTSTDTRYF	TGTGCCATCAGTGATACTAGCACAGATACGCGGTATTTT	TRBJ2-3	TRBV10-3	NA	NA
CASSEALGRQETQYF	TGTGCCAGCAGTGAAGCTTTGGGGAGGCAAGAGACCCAGTACTTC	TRBJ2-5	TRBV6-1	NA	NA
CASKWHGSPYEQYF	TGTGCCAGCAAATGGCACGGATCCCCCTACGAGCAGTACTTC	TRBJ2-7	TRBV6-1	NA	NA
CATRGGNPDSPLHF	TGTGCCACCCGGGGCGGCAACCCGGATTCACCCCTCCACTTT	TRBJ1-6	TRBV10-3	NA	NA
CASSLLSGSSYNEQYF	TGTGCCAGCAGTCTCCTTAGCGGTAGCTCCTACAATGAGCAGTACTTC	TRBJ2-7	TRBV27	NA	NA
CASKRYSSYNEQFF	TGTGCCAGCAAACGGTATAGCTCCTACAATGAGCAGTTCTTC	TRBJ2-1	TRBV7-2	NA	NA
CASSQDLGWKNIQYF	TGTGCCAGCAGCCAAGATCTAGGGTGGAAAAACATTCAGTACTTC	TRBJ2-4	TRBV4-2	NA	many
CASSQGHPAEASYYEQYF	TGTGCCAGCAGCCAAGGCCATCCCGCGGAGGCCTCGTACTACGAGCAGTACTTC	TRBJ2-7	TRBV3-1	NA	NA
CSAALSGRNDYEQYF	TGCAGTGCCGCACTTAGCGGGAGGAATGACTACGAGCAGTACTTC	TRBJ2-7	TRBV20-1	TRBD2	NA
CSVVGPEQNERSGANVLTF	TGCAGCGTTGTAGGGCCGGAACAGAATGAACGCTCTGGGGCCAACGTCCTGACTTTC	TRBJ2-6	TRBV29-1	NA	few
CSAIGGRETQYF	TGCAGTGCTATAGGGGGCCGGGAGACCCAGTACTTC	TRBJ2-5	TRBV20-1	TRBD1	NA
CASSHGPPPYGYTF	TGTGCCAGCAGCCATGGGCCCCCCCCCTATGGCTACACCTTC	TRBJ1-2	TRBV14	NA	many
CASSGGIQRYYGYTF	TGTGCCAGCAGCGGGGGGATACAGCGCTACTATGGCTACACCTTC	TRBJ1-2	TRBV5-6	NA	NA
CASSLGQGWPYEQYF	TGTGCCAGCAGCTTAGGACAGGGGTGGCCGTACGAGCAGTACTTC	TRBJ2-7	TRBV7-8	TRBD1	NA
CSALALNTGELFF	TGCAGCGCCCTAGCGTTGAACACCGGGGAGCTGTTTTTT	TRBJ2-2	TRBV29-1	NA	NA
CASSSTSGGRETQYF	TGCGCCAGCAGCTCGACTAGCGGGGGACGAGAGACCCAGTACTTC	TRBJ2-5	TRBV5-1	TRBD2	NA
CASSLSAYGNQPQHF	TGTGCCAGCTCCCTCTCAGCCTACGGCAATCAGCCCCAGCATTTT	TRBJ1-5	TRBV18	NA	NA
CASSVLAGGPYEQYF	TGTGCCAGCAGTGTACTAGCGGGGGGTCCCTACGAGCAGTACTTC	TRBJ2-7	TRBV6-1	TRBD2	NA
CSASRQGRQYF	TGCAGTGCTAGTCGGCAGGGGCGGCAGTACTTC	TRBJ2-4	TRBV20-1	NA	NA
CASSLAPGTGYGYTF	TGTGCCAGCAGCTTAGCGCCTGGGACAGGGTATGGCTACACCTTC	TRBJ1-2	TRBV7-2	TRBD1	few
CSALGPNTEAFF	TGCAGTGCCCTGGGGCCGAACACTGAAGCTTTCTTT	TRBJ1-1	TRBV20-1	NA	NA
CSARLRPSSYNEQFF	TGCAGTGCCCGTCTTCGGCCGAGCTCCTACAATGAGCAGTTCTTC	TRBJ2-1	TRBV20-1	NA	NA
CASTGQGFNEQFF	TGTGCCAGCACCGGACAGGGCTTTAATGAGCAGTTCTTC	TRBJ2-1	TRBV19	TRBD1	NA
CASVEGATDTQYF	TGTGCGTCCGTTGAGGGGGCAACAGATACGCAGTATTTT	TRBJ2-3	TRBV28	TRBD1	NA
CASSFSGVSSYNEQFF	TGTGCCAGCAGCTTCAGCGGCGTGAGCTCCTACAATGAGCAGTTCTTC	TRBJ2-1	TRBV6-5	NA	NA
CASSLADSRRTEAFF	TGTGCCAGCAGCTTAGCGGACAGTCGGAGGACTGAAGCTTTCTTT	TRBJ1-1	TRBV7-9	NA	NA
CASSPGRFNGYTF	TGTGCCAGCAGTCCCGGGCGTTTCAATGGCTACACCTTC	TRBJ1-2	TRBV28	NA	NA
CASSLPFLPGQGDNQPQHF	TGTGCCAGCAGCCTACCGTTCCTCCCGGGACAGGGAGACAATCAGCCCCAGCATTTT	TRBJ1-5	TRBV11-3	TRBD1	NA